This entry lists 18 T cell receptor beta chains sequenced from one sample in a study of CXCR3-negative and CXCR3-positive naive CD8 T cells. Findings and caveats of the study: CXCR3-expressing naive cells carried TRB CDR3s more hydrophobic than those of CXCR3-negative naive cells.

With UMI labels, 5' RACE was used to prepare the TRB cDNA libraries. Using the 5' RACE reads, TCRdb records one entry per CDR3 protein without DNA. This sample contains 150,000 or so distinct CDR3 sequences. Their antigens are not known. The sequencing sample was made of naive CXCR3+ CD8+ T cells from blood. Indicated subset: CD45RO-CCR7+CD27+CD95- naive CD8+ T cells expressing CXCR3 (TNR3+). The receptors here all came from a human donor in good health. Some clones in this sample may be carry-over from other donors' samples.

This chain connects TRBV7-9 to TRBJ2-3. The CDR3 runs 11 residues. The germline V gene encodes CDR1 SEHNR and CDR2 FQNEAQ (reference sequence). The CDR3 loop is CASSMPDTQYF.

The CDR3 reads CASSPKPPSGRVDEQFF. The chain has TRBV14 and TRBJ2-1; TCRdb lists TRBD2, though no DNA is available to test this call. Germline CDR1 and CDR2: SGHDN and FVKESK. This CDR3 spans 17 amino acids.

CDR3 protein: CASSALAGAYEQYF. The V call is TRBV2, the J call TRBJ2-7; with no DNA, the TCRdb D assignment of TRBD2 cannot be verified. This CDR3 region has 14 residues. Germline V gene data show CDR1 as SNHLY and CDR2 as FYNNEI.

V is TRBV7-3 and J is TRBJ2-2; checking the TCRdb D call of TRBD2 is not possible without DNA. Germline V gene sequence: CDR1 SGHTA, CDR2 FQGTGA. The CDR3 runs 16 residues. CDR3 in amino acids: CASSSTSGRDTGELFF.

This chain connects TRBV29-1 to TRBJ2-7; with no DNA, the TCRdb D assignment of TRBD1 cannot be verified. Germline CDR1 SQVTM, CDR2 ANQGSEA. The CDR3 spans 11 residues. The CDR3 spells CSVKWAYEQYF.

The chain combines TRBV4-1 with TRBJ2-3. Germline lookup yields CDR1 MGHRA and CDR2 YSYEKL. This CDR3 comprises 15 residues. This CDR3 is CASSPTKAGTDTQYF.

This chain links TRBV12-3 or TRBV12-4 with TRBJ2-1; no DNA is available, so the TRBD2 call from TCRdb remains unchecked. There are 16 residues in the CDR3. CDR3 sequence: CASSPPLAGAHNEQFF.

The V and J genes are TRBV29-1 and TRBJ2-7; TCRdb names TRBD1, which stays unverified in the absence of DNA. Germline CDR1 reads SQVTM; CDR2 reads ANQGSEA. The CDR3 covers 12 residues. This CDR3 reads CSVGRSSYEQYF.

CDR3: CASSLGPPAMGDNQPQHF. This rearrangement joins TRBV4-1 to TRBJ1-5. Germline CDR1 reads MGHRA; CDR2 reads YSYEKL. This CDR3 is 18 amino acids long.

The chain employs TRBV4-1 and TRBJ2-1; TCRdb lists TRBD2, though no DNA is available to test this call. CDR3 length: 19 residues. Per germline, CDR1 MGHRA and CDR2 YSYEKL. CDR3 sequence: CASSHPITPTRAGYNEQFF.

The rearrangement uses TRBV29-1 and TRBJ2-3; the D call from TCRdb, TRBD2, cannot be confirmed without DNA. Germline values: CDR1 SQVTM, CDR2 ANQGSEA. There are 13 residues in the CDR3. CDR3 in amino acids: CSPGGAMADTQYF.

The chain carries TRBV6-4 and TRBJ2-3. The CDR3 is 15 amino acids. Germline V CDR1 and CDR2: MRHNA, SNTAGT. The CDR3 loop is CASSDSSGGTDTQYF.

This rearrangement joins TRBV5-4 to TRBJ2-2. This CDR3 is 15 amino acids long. Germline-derived CDR1 and CDR2 are SGHNT and YYREEE (reference sequence). CDR3 region: CASSLSFANTGELFF.

The chain combines TRBV10-1 with TRBJ1-6. The CDR3 loop spans 11 amino acids. Germline V CDR1 and CDR2: WNHNN, SYGVQD (reference sequence). CDR3 residues: CASSEKHVLHF.

CDR3 protein: CASSPLTPGSYNEQFF. The genes are TRBV5-1 and TRBJ2-1; TCRdb proposes TRBD1, but this gene call is untestable without DNA. Germline V gives CDR1 SGHRS, CDR2 YFSETQ. The CDR3 extends over 16 amino acids.

J is TRBJ2-7 and V is TRBV11-2; TCRdb reports TRBD2, a call that lacks DNA to check it against. CDR1 is SGHAT, CDR2 FQNNGV, per germline. The CDR3 is made up of 18 amino acids. This CDR3 is CASSLTGTSGGIGYEQYF.

The rearrangement uses TRBV6-8 and TRBJ2-1; TCRdb reports TRBD1, a call that lacks DNA to check it against. This CDR3 has 14 amino acids. Germline lookup yields CDR1 MNHGY and CDR2 SAAAGT. This CDR3 reads CASTQGCQFHEQFF.

The rearrangement joins TRBV3-1 to TRBJ1-1. In germline, CDR1 is LGHDT, CDR2 YNNKEL (reference sequence). This CDR3 region has 14 residues. This chain's CDR3 is CASSLHTQNTEAFF. The full variable domain, its missing parts supplied by reference TRBV3-1 and TRBJ1-1, is DTAVSQTPKYLVTQMGNDKSIKCEQNLGHDTMYWYKQDSKKFLKIMFSYNNKELIINETVPNRFSPKSPDKAHLNLHINSLELGDSAVYFCASSLHTQNTEAFFGQGTRLTVV.